These 9 T cell receptor beta chains came from one sample sequenced in a study of cytomegalovirus exposure and HLA in healthy donors (dated by TCRdb to 2017 to 2019). Libraries were made using the immunoSEQ multiplex PCR assay. This is the immuneACCESS table as TCRdb keeps it, with only in-frame sequences that have V and J called. A part of the clones is gone; compared with another copy, unresolved V genes explain less than half, and the rest is unexplained. The sample table lists tens of thousands of clones, around 90% of them with a count of one. Jointly, the top ten make up 6% to 8% of the sample. Specimen: PBMCs. The source is a woman under 40 in good health and CMV-seronegative.

This chain uses TRBV6-6 with TRBJ1-4; the D gene is possibly TRBD1 (6 bases). From germline, CDR1 is MNHNY and CDR2 SVGAGI (reference sequence). The CDR3 covers 12 residues. V lost 7 bases and J 7 bases, leaving 10 bases between the germline ends. In DNA, the CDR3 is TGTGCCAGCATGGAACAGGGTGAAAAACTGTTTTTT. This codes for CASMEQGEKLFF.

The chain carries TRBV5-1 and TRBJ1-5, with a possible D match to TRBD1 (5 bases). The CDR3 is 13 amino acids. V dropped 4 bases and J dropped 4 bases, with 9 bases sitting between them. Germline V gene lookup returns CDR1 SGHRS and CDR2 YFSETQ. Written as DNA, the CDR3 is TGCGCCAGCAGCAGGGACTCTAATCAGCCCCAGCATTTT. Residues: CASSRDSNQPQHF.

This clone has only one observation. CDR3 sequence: CASSLGTDSLYGYTF. Written as DNA, the CDR3 is TGTGCCAGCAGCTTGGGGACAGACTCCCTTTATGGCTACACCTTC. This chain joins TRBV5-4 and TRBJ1-2; possibly TRBD1 for D (6 bases). The CDR3 sequence is 15 residues long. V lost 0 bases to trimming and J lost 5 bases, with 14 bases between them. Germline lookup yields CDR1 SGHNT and CDR2 YYREEE (reference sequence).

The V call is TRBV5-4, the J call TRBJ2-1, with 9 bases lining up with TRBD1. Trimming took 4 bases from V and 7 from J; bases not matched to a gene: 9. Germline values: CDR1 SGHNT, CDR2 YYREEE (reference sequence). The CDR3 contains 15 residues. CDR3 DNA: TGTGCCAGCAGCACGGGACAGGGTATTGGGAATGAGCAGTTCTTC. This codes for CASSTGQGIGNEQFF.

V usage is TRBV5-1 and J usage is TRBJ2-6; 7 nucleotides agree with TRBD2. The CDR3 is 17 amino acids. V was clipped by 5 bases and J by 0 bases; unmatched bases: 8. Germline loops: CDR1 SGHRS, CDR2 YFSETQ. The CDR3 DNA is TGCGCCAGCAGTCTGGGCGGGAGCCGCTCTGGGGCCAACGTCCTGACTTTC. Protein product: CASSLGGSRSGANVLTF.

This chain's CDR3 is CASSVGQGAYEQYF. DNA of the CDR3: TGTGCCAGCAGCGTTGGACAGGGGGCCTACGAGCAGTACTTC. J is TRBJ2-7 and V is TRBV9, with 10 bases identical to TRBD1. The V gene's germline CDR1 is SGDLS and CDR2 YYNGEE. V gave up 2 bases and J gave up 2 bases; unmatched junction bases: 1. The CDR3 covers 14 residues.

The chain couples TRBV4-3 to TRBJ2-7, with 8 bases aligning to TRBD1. Trimming took 0 bases from V and 13 from J; bases not matched to a gene: 11. This CDR3 region has 14 residues. CDR1 is LGHNA, CDR2 YSLEER, per germline. CDR3: CASSQDAHPGQVYF. CDR3 nucleotides: TGCGCCAGCAGCCAAGACGCACATCCGGGACAGGTCTACTTC.

This clone appeared many times. The sample has other DNA sequences that encode this CDR3 too. CDR3 residues: CASSQDGTYEQYF. CDR3 DNA: TGCGCCAGCAGCCAAGACGGTACCTACGAGCAGTACTTC. The chain links TRBV4-1 to TRBJ2-7; the D is unclear. V was shortened by 0 bases and J by 2 bases, with 5 bases between the two germline ends. Per the germline V gene, CDR1 is MGHRA and CDR2 is YSYEKL. The CDR3 runs 13 residues.

The V gene is TRBV5-6, the J gene TRBJ2-1; no clear D. V was pared by 4 bases and J by 6 bases, with 8 bases between. The CDR3 consists of 12 residues. Germline CDR1 is SGHDT and CDR2 is YYEEEE. DNA for the CDR3: TGTGCCAGCAGCCGCTCAGTCAATGAGCAGTTCTTC. Protein: CASSRSVNEQFF.